Below, 14 T cell receptor beta chains from the same sample are listed, as sequenced in a study of blood T cell repertoires in COVID-19. Generated by immunoSEQ multiplex PCR, the TCRdb table keeps only in-frame clones and is missing some. The data show roughly 250,000 clones, roughly four fifths seen once. The material sequenced was peripheral blood. The source is a man aged 50 to 59 with acute or convalescent COVID-19.

CDR3 region: CASGGAGGAGELFF. The CDR3 DNA is TGTGCCAGCGGAGGGGCGGGGGGCGCCGGGGAGCTGTTTTTT. This chain joins TRBV19 and TRBJ2-2, with 8 bases fitting TRBD2. The CDR3 sequence is 14 residues long. Germline CDR1 reads LNHDA; CDR2 reads SQIVND (reference sequence). The V and J ends lost 9 bases and 6 bases, in that order; junction bases with no gene match: 9.

The rearrangement joins TRBV14 to TRBJ1-2, with TRBD1 matching 8 bases. Unmatched junction bases numbered 10, after V lost 2 bases and J lost 8 bases. CDR1 and CDR2 from the germline V gene are SGHDN and FVKESK. The CDR3 contains 15 residues. This CDR3 is CASSQRTGSSLGYTF. CDR3 in DNA: TGTGCCAGCAGCCAAAGGACAGGGAGTTCCTTGGGCTACACCTTC. Combining the CDR3 with reference TRBV14 and TRBJ1-2 gives the whole variable domain EAGVTQFPSHSVIEKGQTVTLRCDPISGHDNLYWYRRVMGKEIKFLLHFVKESKQDESGMPNNRFLAERTGGTYSTLKVQPAELEDSGVYFCASSQRTGSSLGYTFGSGTRLTVV.

This clone appeared once. This rearrangement joins TRBV21-1 to TRBJ2-7; the table calls TRBD2, which could not be checked here. TRBV21-1 is reported as a pseudogene. This CDR3 has 16 amino acids. The CDR3 DNA sequence: TGTGCCAGCAGCAAAGCAGGGCAGCTAGCGGACGACGAGCAGTACTTC. It codes for CASSKAGQLADDEQYF.

The rearrangement joins TRBV11-3 to TRBJ2-1, with a tentative D call TRBD2 (6 bases). CDR3 length: 15 residues. The germline CDR1 and CDR2 sequences are SGHNT and YENEEA. Trimming stripped 4 bases from V and 3 bases from J, with 13 bases between. The CDR3: CASSSTGTRYNEQFF. CDR3 bases: TGTGCCAGCAGCTCCACCGGGACTCGCTACAATGAGCAGTTCTTC.

V and J are TRBV5-1 and TRBJ2-1; 15 bases match TRBD2. V was pared by 4 bases and J by 9 bases, with 8 bases of the junction left unmatched. Per germline, CDR1 SGHRS and CDR2 YFSETQ. The CDR3 is 16 residues long. CDR3 amino acids: CASSELGLAGGAEQFF. The CDR3 bases are TGCGCCAGCAGCGAGTTGGGACTAGCGGGGGGTGCTGAGCAGTTCTTC.

The chain recombines TRBV7-6 with TRBJ1-3; TRBD1 matches at 7 bases. CDR1 SGHVS and CDR2 FNYEAQ come from the germline V gene. Trimming at V came to 0 bases and at J to 2 bases, leaving 4 bases not matched to a gene. This CDR3 has 16 residues. In DNA, the CDR3 is TGTGCCAGCAGCTTAGCTCCTGACAGGGCTGGAAACACCATATATTTT. Its translation: CASSLAPDRAGNTIYF.

V gene TRBV6-4 combines with J gene TRBJ1-1; TRBD1 agrees at 7 bases. The junction had 9 bases not matched to a gene; V was cut back by 4 bases and J by 4 bases. The germline CDR1 and CDR2 sequences are MRHNA and SNTAGT. The CDR3 sequence is 15 residues long. The CDR3, as DNA: TGTGCCAGCAGTGCCGGGGCAGGGGGAGTCACTGAAGCTTTCTTT. Translating it yields CASSAGAGGVTEAFF.

This chain uses TRBV2 with TRBJ1-2, with D possibly matching TRBD1 (6 bases). The CDR3 loop spans 14 amino acids. Germline V gives CDR1 SNHLY, CDR2 FYNNEI. Between the trimmed V and J ends, which lost 4 bases and 2 bases, there was a span of 11 bases. The CDR3 bases are TGTGCCAGCAGTGCCGGGGGGCGGAACTATGGCTACACCTTC. It yields the protein CASSAGGRNYGYTF.

The chain combines TRBV9 with TRBJ2-5; tentative D call: TRBD1 (5 bases). From germline, CDR1 is SGDLS and CDR2 YYNGEE. This CDR3 has 14 residues. V lost 3 bases, J lost 4 bases, and 13 bases lay in between. CDR3 in amino acids: CASSEQGWGETQYF. DNA of the CDR3: TGTGCCAGCAGCGAGCAGGGTTGGGGAGAGACCCAGTACTTC.

This chain links TRBV11-2 with TRBJ2-1; a weak D match, TRBD1 (5 bases). Germline lookup yields CDR1 SGHAT and CDR2 FQNNGV. The CDR3 is 15 residues long. V was shortened by 4 bases and J by 4 bases, with 14 bases between the two germline ends. The DNA for the CDR3 is TGTGCCAGCAGCTCATCAGGGCCCCATTACAATGAGCAGTTCTTC. Amino acid sequence: CASSSSGPHYNEQFF.

The gene calls are TRBV6-5 and TRBJ2-7; D is possibly TRBD2 (5 bases). Germline assignment: CDR1 MNHEY and CDR2 SVGAGI. CDR3 length: 11 amino acids. V was cut by 8 bases and J by 2 bases, with 7 bases left in between. CDR3 DNA: TGTGCCAGCTACGGGACCTACGAGCAGTACTTC. Translating gives CASYGTYEQYF.

CDR3 residues: CATSDRTGINEQFF. The CDR3 DNA sequence: TGTGCCACCAGTGACCGGACAGGGATTAATGAGCAGTTCTTC. The V gene is TRBV24-1, the J gene TRBJ2-1, with 8 bases matching TRBD1. V lost 4 bases to trimming and J lost 7 bases; unmatched junction nucleotides: 5. The CDR3 length is 14 residues. Germline CDR1 is KGHDR and CDR2 is SFDVKD.

This chain uses TRBV11-3 with TRBJ1-1; 7 positions agree with TRBD1. V shed 3 bases and J 5 bases; nucleotides not matched to a gene: 0. The germline gives CDR1 SGHNT, CDR2 YENEEA. The CDR3 length is 12 residues. The CDR3 bases are TGTGCCAGCAGCTTGACAGGGACTGAAGCTTTCTTT. Translation gives CASSLTGTEAFF.

With regard to this clone: Mismatch with germline at one junction end may stem from a read error. V and J are TRBV7-7 and TRBJ2-1; 13 bases map to TRBD2. Germline CDR1 is SSHAT and CDR2 is FNYEAQ (reference sequence). The CDR3 has 16 amino acids. The CDR3 loop reads CASSPRTSGGYNEQFF. CDR3 DNA: TGTGCTAGCAGCCCGCGGACTAGCGGGGGTTACAATGAGCAGTTCTTC.